These 32 T cell receptor beta chains share one sample of origin, sequenced in a study of T cells in Graves' hyperthyroidism and ophthalmopathy. Regions amplified from RNA transcripts were the TCR beta CDR3 regions. The TCR CDR3 was amplified in a first-round RT-PCR using the HTBI primer set. TCRdb ran MiXCR on the multiplex PCR reads and lists one entry per CDR3 protein. The data hold fewer than 750,000 distinct CDR3 sequences, with around 15% observed a single time. The sequenced sample consisted of blood. The receptors come from a woman aged 45-60 years with Graves' ophthalmopathy.

This clonotype has ten or more counts. The chain couples TRBV5-5 to TRBJ1-5, with D hard to call. The CDR3 is 14 amino acids. Germline loops: CDR1 SGHKS, CDR2 YYEKEE (reference sequence). The V and J ends lost 1 base and 9 bases respectively, with 14 bases between them. The CDR3 DNA follows: TGTGCCAGCAGCTTGCAAGGGCCCGGATGGCCCCAGCATTTT. Residues: CASSLQGPGWPQHF.

This clonotype was counted at least ten times. This chain uses TRBV28 with TRBJ2-6, with TRBD1 matching 11 bases. In germline, CDR1 is MDHEN, CDR2 SYDVKM. The V segment lost 6 bases and the J segment 2 bases; nucleotides outside the gene matches: 9. The CDR3 has 18 residues. CDR3 sequence: CASSPYPGQGAGANVLTF. CDR3 DNA: TGTGCCAGCAGCCCCTACCCGGGACAGGGGGCTGGGGCCAACGTCCTGACTTTC.

The chain joins TRBV4-2 to TRBJ2-2; 9 nucleotides align to TRBD1. CDR1 LGHNA and CDR2 YNFKEQ come from the germline V gene. The length of the CDR3 is 16 residues. V gave up 3 bases and J gave up 6 bases; unmatched junction bases: 8. DNA for the CDR3: TGTGCCAGCAGCCATTCCGGACAGGGGATTCCCGGGGAGCTGTTTTTT. The encoded protein is CASSHSGQGIPGELFF.

This clonotype showed up many times. The rearrangement joins TRBV28 to TRBJ1-1; possibly TRBD1 for D (6 bases). V lost 3 bases and J lost 1, with 15 bases in between. The CDR3 has 16 residues. The V gene's germline CDR1 is MDHEN and CDR2 SYDVKM. The CDR3 is CASSFPPGTRNTEAFF. CDR3 sequence (DNA): TGTGCCAGCAGTTTTCCGCCCGGGACAAGGAACACTGAAGCTTTCTTT.

To note about this clonotype: A single base separates this from a much larger clone, so it may be a read error. The chain recombines TRBV15 with TRBJ2-1; D is possibly TRBD1 (6 bases). The CDR3 length is 14 residues. V was shortened by 3 bases and J by 6 bases, with 12 bases between the two germline ends. Per germline, CDR1 LNHNV and CDR2 YYDKDF (reference sequence). CDR3 region: CATSSPGTCNEQFF. The CDR3 region has the DNA TGTGCCACCAGCAGTCCCGGGACATGCAATGAGCAGTTCTTC.

V gene TRBV4-2 combines with J gene TRBJ2-7; 8 positions agree with TRBD1. The germline V gene has CDR1 LGHNA and CDR2 YNFKEQ. V lost 2 bases and J lost 1; bases outside the gene matches: 13. The CDR3 loop spans 18 amino acids. The CDR3 DNA sequence: TGTGCCAGCAGCCAAAGTTGGACAGGGACATATTCTTCCTACGAGCAGTACTTC. Amino acid sequence: CASSQSWTGTYSSYEQYF.

This clonotype has ten or more counts. This rearrangement joins TRBV7-2 to TRBJ2-3; 11 nucleotides align to TRBD2. The V gene's germline CDR1 is SGHTA and CDR2 FQGNSA. V dropped 1 base and J dropped 2; count of bases not matched to a gene: 5. This CDR3 comprises 17 residues. CDR3 region: CASSLGASGRSTDTQYF. CDR3 DNA: TGTGCCAGCAGCTTAGGAGCTAGCGGGAGGTCCACAGATACGCAGTATTTT.

The chain has TRBV3-1 and TRBJ2-6, with D perhaps given as TRBD1 or TRBD2 (5 bases each). The V end was cut by 3 bases, the J end by 0 bases, with 18 bases between. The germline V gene encodes CDR1 LGHDT and CDR2 YNNKEL (reference sequence). The CDR3 runs to 19 residues. The chain's CDR3 is CASSHEDPGASSGANVLTF. The CDR3 nucleotides are TGTGCCAGCAGCCATGAAGACCCCGGGGCAAGCTCTGGGGCCAACGTCCTGACTTTC.

The chain is built from TRBV5-5 and TRBJ2-3, with D perhaps matching TRBD1 (7 bases). Germline V gene sequence: CDR1 SGHKS, CDR2 YYEKEE (reference sequence). The CDR3 totals 18 residues. Trimming removed 4 bases at V and 0 bases at J, with 21 bases between. CDR3 nucleotides: TGTGCCAGCAGCCCAACAGGGGTTGATAGCGGCAGCACAGATACGCAGTATTTT. It specifies CASSPTGVDSGSTDTQYF.

On this clonotype: A read error may explain this, as a much larger clone is one base away. The gene calls are TRBV6-5 and TRBJ2-7; TRBD2 agrees at 12 bases. There are 20 residues in the CDR3. Germline CDR1 reads MNHEY; CDR2 reads SVGAGI. V lost 0 bases to trimming and J lost 3 bases; unmatched junction nucleotides: 15. In DNA, the CDR3 is TGTGCCAGCAGTTACTCGAAGGGACTAGCGGGTCGGGCGGGGAGCTACGAGCAGTACTTC. It codes for CASSYSKGLAGRAGSYEQYF.

This clonotype was seen repeatedly, ten times or more. The chain couples TRBV7-2 to TRBJ2-1, with unresolved D. The length of the CDR3 is 11 residues. Germline loops: CDR1 SGHTA, CDR2 FQGNSA. Trimming took 2 bases from V and 12 from J, leaving 8 bases between them. CDR3 coding DNA: TGTGCCAGCAGCTTAAAGTCGGTGCAGTTCTTC. Encoded protein: CASSLKSVQFF.

This clonotype was recorded at least ten times. The chain is built from TRBV20-1 and TRBJ2-7; perhaps TRBD1 as D (6 bases). This CDR3 has 13 amino acids. Per the germline V gene, CDR1 is DFQATT and CDR2 is SNEGSKA (reference sequence). V was cut by 6 bases and J by 2 bases, with 14 bases left in between. The CDR3 loop is CSARTAGAYEQYF. DNA of the CDR3: TGCAGTGCCCGGACAGCCGGAGCCTACGAGCAGTACTTC.

This clonotype was recorded many times. This sequence joins TRBV6-5 and TRBJ1-2, with TRBD1 identical over 7 bases. V shed 2 bases and J 2 bases; nucleotides not matched to a gene: 8. Germline loops: CDR1 MNHEY, CDR2 SVGAGI. CDR3 length: 16 amino acids. This chain's CDR3 is CASSYLTGVRNYGYTF. Here the CDR3 DNA reads TGTGCCAGCAGTTACCTCACAGGGGTTAGGAACTATGGCTACACCTTC.

This clonotype was seen ten or more times. V is TRBV30 and J is TRBJ2-1, with D possibly being TRBD1 (5 bases). Germline CDR1 GTSNPN, CDR2 SVGIG (reference sequence). V gave up 7 bases and J gave up 2 bases, with 12 bases separating them. CDR3 length: 13 amino acids. CDR3 protein: CALETETYNEQFF. The CDR3 DNA follows: TGTGCCTTGGAGACAGAAACCTACAATGAGCAGTTCTTC. The entire variable domain, with the rest obtained from reference TRBV30 and TRBJ2-1, is as follows: SQTIHQWPATLVQPVGSPLSLECTVEGTSNPNLYWYRQAAGRGLQLLFYSVGIGQISSEVPQNLSASRPQDRQFILSSKKLLLSDSGFYLCALETETYNEQFFGPGTRLTVL.

This clonotype appeared a few times. The V call is TRBV7-2, the J call TRBJ1-2, with D uncertain. V lost 5 bases to trimming and J lost 8 bases, with 9 bases between them. The germline V gene encodes CDR1 SGHTA and CDR2 FQGNSA. The CDR3 totals 11 residues. The CDR3 DNA is TGTGCCAGCAGCGCCCGTGCAGGCTACACCTTC. It codes for CASSARAGYTF.

This clonotype was seen at least ten times. This chain links TRBV7-2 with TRBJ2-7; TRBD2 aligns across 14 bases. The junction had 7 bases not matched to a gene; V was cut back by 10 bases and J by 2 bases. The CDR3 length is 15 residues. Germline V gene data show CDR1 as SGHTA and CDR2 as FQGNSA. CDR3: CATRLAGGPPYEQYF. In DNA, the CDR3 is TGTGCCACCCGACTAGCGGGAGGGCCCCCCTACGAGCAGTACTTC.

At least ten counts were recorded for this clonotype. The chain employs TRBV7-2 and TRBJ2-7; 13 bases agree with TRBD2. The CDR3 totals 15 residues. Germline-derived CDR1 and CDR2 are SGHTA and FQGNSA. V dropped 5 bases and J dropped 3; count of bases not matched to a gene: 4. In DNA, the CDR3 is TGTGCCAGCAGCCGGACTAGCGGGAGTATCTACGAGCAGTACTTC. Its protein is CASSRTSGSIYEQYF. The full variable domain, its missing parts supplied by reference TRBV7-2 and TRBJ2-7, is GAGVSQSPSNKVTEKGKDVELRCDPISGHTALYWYRQSLGQGLEFLIYFQGNSAPDKSGLPSDRFSAERTGGSVSTLTIQRTQQEDSAVYLCASSRTSGSIYEQYFGPGTRLTVT.

This clonotype was seen repeatedly, ten times or more. V is TRBV6-2 or TRBV6-3 and J is TRBJ1-2; weak D call: TRBD1 (5 bases). Germline V CDR1 and CDR2: MNHEY, SVGEGT. The CDR3 covers 15 residues. V dropped 3 bases and J dropped 2 bases, with 13 bases sitting between them. Here the CDR3 reads CASSYTGTTNYGYTF. In DNA form, the CDR3 reads TGTGCCAGCAGTTATACCGGGACGACGAACTATGGCTACACCTTC.

The chain combines TRBV4-3 with TRBJ2-1; 10 bases map to TRBD1. J lost 8 bases, V lost 0 bases, and 4 bases had no gene match. The CDR3 has 15 amino acids. Germline V gene data show CDR1 as LGHNA and CDR2 as YSLEER. The CDR3 nucleotides read TGCGCCAGCAGCCAAGAAGGACAGGGGGAGGATGAGCAGTTCTTC. Protein product: CASSQEGQGEDEQFF.

This clonotype was recorded a few times. This chain joins TRBV20-1 and TRBJ2-7, with TRBD2 identical over 8 bases. V was clipped by 1 base and J by 7 bases; unmatched bases: 12. From germline, CDR1 is DFQATT and CDR2 SNEGSKA (reference sequence). The CDR3 has 15 residues. CDR3 coding DNA: TGCAGTGCTAGAGTACGGGAGACTAGCGAGTATGAGCAGTACTTC. Amino acid sequence: CSARVRETSEYEQYF.

This clonotype was observed many times. The V gene is TRBV15, the J gene TRBJ2-7; maybe TRBD2 (5 bases). CDR1 is LNHNV, CDR2 YYDKDF, per germline (reference sequence). Trimming pared 0 bases from V and 5 bases from J, leaving 23 bases between. There are 18 residues in the CDR3. The CDR3 region is CATSRDPPGGGRANEQYF. In DNA form, the CDR3 reads TGTGCCACCAGCAGAGATCCTCCAGGTGGAGGCCGCGCGAACGAGCAGTACTTC.

Comments on this clonotype: The junction shows a germline mismatch at one end, possibly a read error. The chain joins TRBV6-6 to TRBJ2-1; 7 bases agree with TRBD2. Germline V gene data show CDR1 as MNHNY and CDR2 as SVGAGI (reference sequence). This CDR3 is built from 18 residues. The CDR3 DNA reads TGTGCCGGCAGTTACACCAGCGCTTCTAGCGGACCTAACAATGAGCAGTTCTTC. This sequence encodes CAGSYTSASSGPNNEQFF.

This clonotype appeared many times. This chain uses TRBV12-5 with TRBJ2-2; TRBD2 might be the D (6 bases). The germline V gene has CDR1 LGHNT and CDR2 FRNRAP. The CDR3 runs to 19 residues. Trimming took 3 bases from V and 7 from J, leaving 27 bases between them. The CDR3 loop is CASGFARGTNRGTRGELFF. CDR3 sequence (DNA): TGTGCTAGTGGTTTTGCCCGGGGGACCAACCGGGGTACACGCGGGGAGCTGTTTTTT.

This clonotype was detected many times. This chain links TRBV20-1 with TRBJ1-2; 8 bases line up with TRBD1. Germline assignment: CDR1 DFQATT and CDR2 SNEGSKA (reference sequence). The CDR3 has 11 amino acids. V shed 6 bases and J 7 bases; nucleotides not matched to a gene: 4. CDR3 residues: CSAPDRGGYTF. In DNA, the CDR3 is TGCAGTGCCCCCGACAGGGGTGGCTACACCTTC.

The chain uses TRBV4-3 and TRBJ2-1; TRBD2 agrees at 9 bases. This CDR3 region has 14 residues. Germline CDR1 LGHNA, CDR2 YSLEER. Trimming cost V 0 bases and J 10 bases; bases outside gene matches: 4. The CDR3 DNA reads as TGCGCCAGCAGCCAAGACATGCTAGCGGGAGAGCAGTTCTTC. The encoded protein is CASSQDMLAGEQFF.

The J gene is TRBJ1-5, the V gene TRBV15; possible D gene TRBD1, 6 bases. The V gene lost 1 base and the J gene lost 0 bases, with 22 bases spanning the gap. This CDR3 spans 20 amino acids. Germline V gene lookup returns CDR1 LNHNV and CDR2 YYDKDF (reference sequence). CDR3 loop: CATSRGVPGHLTPSNQPQHF. In nucleotides, the CDR3 is TGTGCCACCAGCAGAGGTGTACCGGGACACCTCACTCCTAGCAATCAGCCCCAGCATTTT.

This chain uses TRBV4-3 with TRBJ2-2; D gene uncertain. This CDR3 is 14 amino acids long. V lost 4 bases and J 4 bases, leaving 10 bases between the germline ends. CDR1 is LGHNA, CDR2 YSLEER, per germline. CDR3 loop: CASSPVTGTGELFF. Here the CDR3 DNA reads TGCGCCAGCAGCCCAGTAACTGGCACCGGGGAGCTGTTTTTT.

The count of this clonotype is one. A much larger clone sits a single nucleotide away, making a read error possible. The chain carries TRBV7-2 and TRBJ1-2; D gene ambiguous. Germline CDR1 reads SGHTA; CDR2 reads FQGNSA. Trimming removed 5 bases from V and 4 bases from J, with 11 bases in between. CDR3 length: 13 amino acids. The CDR3 nucleotides are TGTGCCAGCAGCACCGGGATGGTCTATGGCTACACCTTC. Protein: CASSTGMVYGYTF.

This clonotype has ten or more counts. The chain links TRBV7-8 to TRBJ1-1; D is undetermined. V gave up 5 bases and J gave up 4 bases, with 11 bases separating them. The germline V gene has CDR1 SGHVS and CDR2 FQNEAQ. This CDR3 region has 13 residues. CDR3 sequence (DNA): TGTGCCAGCAGCACACCGTTGGGCACTGAAGCTTTCTTT. Translating gives CASSTPLGTEAFF.

On this clonotype: A much larger clone differs from this one at a single base, so this may be a read error. The genes are TRBV29-1 and TRBJ2-1; 13 positions match TRBD2. The CDR3 runs 16 residues. CDR1 is SQVTM, CDR2 ANQGSEA, per germline. CDR3 region: CGLGGRTSGSLNEQFF. CDR3 nucleotides: TGCGGCCTTGGAGGCCGGACTAGCGGGAGTCTAAATGAGCAGTTCTTC.

Note on this clonotype: A much larger clone differs from this one at a single base, so this may be a read error. The chain carries TRBV30 and TRBJ2-7; TRBD1 matches at 7 bases. Per the germline V gene, CDR1 is GTSNPN and CDR2 is SVGIG (reference sequence). J was trimmed by 0 bases and V by 8 bases; bases with no gene match: 4. There are 12 residues in the CDR3. Here the CDR3 DNA reads TGTGCCCGGGCAGGGGGCTCCTACGAGCAGTACTTC. This sequence encodes CARAGGSYEQYF.

This clonotype was observed at least ten times. This chain connects TRBV24-1 to TRBJ2-1, with a weak D call TRBD2 (5 bases). This CDR3 is built from 17 residues. Germline V lookup: CDR1 KGHDR, CDR2 SFDVKD. The germline V and J ends were trimmed by 5 bases and 2 bases, with 18 bases remaining between them. The DNA for the CDR3 is TGTGCCACCAGTGGGCTGGGAAGCGGACTTCCCTACAATGAGCAGTTCTTC. This sequence encodes CATSGLGSGLPYNEQFF.